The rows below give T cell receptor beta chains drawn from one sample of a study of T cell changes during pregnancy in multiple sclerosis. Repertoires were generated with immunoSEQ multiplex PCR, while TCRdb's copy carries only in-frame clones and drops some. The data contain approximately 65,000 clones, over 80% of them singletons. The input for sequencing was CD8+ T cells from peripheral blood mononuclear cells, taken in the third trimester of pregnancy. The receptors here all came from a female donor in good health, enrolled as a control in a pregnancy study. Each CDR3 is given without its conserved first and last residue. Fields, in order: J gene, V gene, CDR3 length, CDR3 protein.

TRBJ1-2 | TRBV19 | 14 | ASSTFKGARWDGYT
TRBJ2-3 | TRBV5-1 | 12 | ASRERGGLDTQY
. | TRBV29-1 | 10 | SVEAQDYEQY
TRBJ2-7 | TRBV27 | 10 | ASSRGSYEQY
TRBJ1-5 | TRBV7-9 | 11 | ASSSTRNQPQH
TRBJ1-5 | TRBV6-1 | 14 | ASSEGVTGGGQPQH
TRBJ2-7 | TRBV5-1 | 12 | ASSSGLIAYEQY
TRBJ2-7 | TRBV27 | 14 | ASSFDRDSLAYEQY
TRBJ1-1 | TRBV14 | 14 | ASSQVQGGLNTEAF
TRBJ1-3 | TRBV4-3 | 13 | ASSQAQGSGNTIY
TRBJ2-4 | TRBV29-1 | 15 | SVEARHRTLAKNIQY
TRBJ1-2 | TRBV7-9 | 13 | ASSLGTGSNYGYT